A single TCR beta chain is shown here with its context. Patients of the Seattle cohort, enrolled during active infection, were followed longitudinally. The entry originates in a study of blood T cell repertoires in COVID-19. About the research overall: COVID-19 samples from acute and convalescent phases originated in the United States, Italy and Spain. Sources were T cells, B-cell-depleted T cells, or PBMCs; the material itself was cDNA or gDNA.

Germline lookup yields CDR1 MGHRA and CDR2 YSYEKL. V was cut by 2 bases and J by 4 bases, with 6 bases left in between. This CDR3 comprises 13 residues. Authors' data handling: From reference gene primer amplification, estimates of nucleated cell counts were derived. Sequencing was performed with immunoSEQ multiplex PCR; in TCRdb, only in-frame clones are kept and a portion is missing. Clone size and the V and J calls come from that table; the DNA yielded D and trimming. This table holds approximately 200,000 clones, 90% to 95% found once. The clonotype originates from a man aged 30-40 years with COVID-19, enrolled during active disease. The genes are TRBV4-1 and TRBJ1-5; D ambiguous. Sequenced: peripheral blood. CDR3 in amino acids: CASSQLKNQPQHF. The CDR3 DNA reads as TGCGCCAGCAGCCAACTAAAAAATCAGCCCCAGCATTTT.